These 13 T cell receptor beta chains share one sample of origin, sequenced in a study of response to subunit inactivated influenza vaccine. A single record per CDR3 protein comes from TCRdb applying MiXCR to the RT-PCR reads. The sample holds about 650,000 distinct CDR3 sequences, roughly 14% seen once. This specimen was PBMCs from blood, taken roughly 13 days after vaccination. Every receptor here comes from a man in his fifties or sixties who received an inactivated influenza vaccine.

The CDR3 DNA reads TGTGCCAGCAGTCTATTAGCGGGAGAGGGGTTCGAGGAGCAGTTCTTC. This translates into CASSLLAGEGFEEQFF. This rearrangement joins TRBV27 to TRBJ2-1; 9 nucleotides line up with TRBD2. The V gene end was trimmed by 5 bases and the J gene end by 10 bases; junction bases not matched to a gene: 15. Germline V lookup: CDR1 MNHEY, CDR2 SMNVEV (reference sequence). The CDR3 runs to 16 residues.

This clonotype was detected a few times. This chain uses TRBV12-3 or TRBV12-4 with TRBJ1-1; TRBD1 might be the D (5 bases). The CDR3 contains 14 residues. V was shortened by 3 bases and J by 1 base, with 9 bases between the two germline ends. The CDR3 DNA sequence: TGTGCCAGCAGTTTTTCAGGGAGGAACACTGAAGCTTTCTTT. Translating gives CASSFSGRNTEAFF.

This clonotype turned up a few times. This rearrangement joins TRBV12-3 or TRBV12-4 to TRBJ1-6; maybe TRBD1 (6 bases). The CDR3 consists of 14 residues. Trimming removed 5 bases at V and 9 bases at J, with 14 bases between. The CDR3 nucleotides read TGTGCCAGCAGTCTAGGGGGGTGGGGTTCACCCCTCCACTTT. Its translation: CASSLGGWGSPLHF.

CDR3 DNA sequence: TGTGCCAGCAGCCCGGACCGAAATGGCGAGCAGTACTTC. Its translation is CASSPDRNGEQYF. The rearrangement uses TRBV7-6 and TRBJ2-7; no clear D gene. The CDR3 is made up of 13 amino acids. Germline CDR1 and CDR2: SGHVS and FNYEAQ. V lost 5 bases, J lost 6 bases, and 14 bases lay in between.

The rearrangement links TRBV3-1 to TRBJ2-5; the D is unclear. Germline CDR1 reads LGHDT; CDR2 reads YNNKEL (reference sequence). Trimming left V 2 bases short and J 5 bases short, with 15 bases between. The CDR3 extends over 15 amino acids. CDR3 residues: CASSQRASGPETQYF. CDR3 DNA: TGTGCCAGCAGCCAACGGGCATCAGGTCCGGAGACCCAGTACTTC.

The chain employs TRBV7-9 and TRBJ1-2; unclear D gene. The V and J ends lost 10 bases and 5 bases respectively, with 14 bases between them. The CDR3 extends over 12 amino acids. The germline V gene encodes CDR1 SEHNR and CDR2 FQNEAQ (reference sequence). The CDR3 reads CATGIGGYGYTF. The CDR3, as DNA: TGTGCCACTGGGATTGGAGGATATGGCTACACCTTC. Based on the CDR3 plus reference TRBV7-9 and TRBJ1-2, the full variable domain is DTGVSQNPRHKITKRGQNVTFRCDPISEHNRLYWYRQTLGQGPEFLTYFQNEAQLEKSRLLSDRFSAERPKGSFSTLEIQRTEQGDSAMYLCATGIGGYGYTFGSGTRLTVV.

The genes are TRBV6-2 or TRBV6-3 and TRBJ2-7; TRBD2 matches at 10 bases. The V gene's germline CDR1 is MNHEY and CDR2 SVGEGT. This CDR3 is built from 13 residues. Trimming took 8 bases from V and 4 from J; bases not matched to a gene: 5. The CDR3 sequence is CASRLAGGYEQYF. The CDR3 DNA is TGTGCCAGCCGGTTAGCGGGAGGTTACGAGCAGTACTTC.

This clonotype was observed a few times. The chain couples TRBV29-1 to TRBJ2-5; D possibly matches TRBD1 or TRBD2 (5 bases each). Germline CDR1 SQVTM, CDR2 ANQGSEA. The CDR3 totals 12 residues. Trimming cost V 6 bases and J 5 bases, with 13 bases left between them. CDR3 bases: TGCAGCGTGGGGACGCCAGGGGAGACCCAGTACTTC. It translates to CSVGTPGETQYF.

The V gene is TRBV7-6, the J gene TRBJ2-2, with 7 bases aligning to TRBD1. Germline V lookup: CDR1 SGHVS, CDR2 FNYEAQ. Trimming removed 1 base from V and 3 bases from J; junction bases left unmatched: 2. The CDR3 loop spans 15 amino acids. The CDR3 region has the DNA TGTGCCAGCAGCTTAGAGGGGGCATACACCGGGGAGCTGTTTTTT. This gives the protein CASSLEGAYTGELFF.

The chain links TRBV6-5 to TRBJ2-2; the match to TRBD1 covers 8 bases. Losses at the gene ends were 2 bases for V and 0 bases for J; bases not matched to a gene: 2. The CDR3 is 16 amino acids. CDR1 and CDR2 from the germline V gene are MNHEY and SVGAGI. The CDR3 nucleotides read TGTGCCAGCAGTTACGGGACAGGCGCGAACACCGGGGAGCTGTTTTTT. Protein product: CASSYGTGANTGELFF.

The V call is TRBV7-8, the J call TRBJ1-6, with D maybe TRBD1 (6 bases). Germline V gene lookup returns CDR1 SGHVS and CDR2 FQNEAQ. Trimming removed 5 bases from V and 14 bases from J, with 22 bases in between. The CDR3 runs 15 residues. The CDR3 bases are TGTGCCAGCAGCCCTGACAGGCAGGCGGGTCGTGCCCTCCACTTT. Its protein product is CASSPDRQAGRALHF.

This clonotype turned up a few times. The CDR3 coding sequence is TGCGCCAGCAGCTTGGCCAAGACTAGCGGTCCCCACAATACGCAGTATTTT. Protein: CASSLAKTSGPHNTQYF. This chain links TRBV5-1 with TRBJ2-3, with 9 positions matching TRBD2. This CDR3 region has 17 residues. J was trimmed by 7 bases and V by 0 bases; bases with no gene match: 12. Germline CDR1 reads SGHRS; CDR2 reads YFSETQ.

CDR3 coding DNA: TGCAGTGCTAATGGACTAGCGGGGGCAGAGACCCAGTACTTC. This codes for CSANGLAGAETQYF. The V gene is TRBV20-1, the J gene TRBJ2-5, with TRBD2 matching over 13 bases. Germline V lookup: CDR1 DFQATT, CDR2 SNEGSKA (reference sequence). The CDR3 totals 14 residues. V lost 4 bases to trimming and J lost 4 bases; unmatched junction nucleotides: 3.